A selection of T cell receptor beta chains follows, all from one sample in a study of radiotherapy plus CTLA-4 blockade in lung cancer. This table comes from immunoSEQ multiplex PCR, and its TCRdb copy is limited to in-frame clones, with some not included. This sample carries under 55,000 clones, approximately 78% of them seen once, and the ten largest clones take approximately 3.5%. The material was peripheral blood, obtained from a patient treated with radiotherapy plus ipilimumab. The source of these receptors is a human donor with non-small cell lung cancer who had stable disease on radiotherapy plus ipilimumab. Both conserved end residues are part of each CDR3.

v_gene	CDR3aa
TRBV4-3	CASSTTTSTDTQYF
TRBV6-6	CASSYGGTGGEKLFF
TRBV6-4	CASSDSPEKGDTQYF
TRBV28	CASSSDSALAGPDNEQFF
TRBV19	CASSRTGVGANVLTF
TRBV9	CASSATREQFNGELFF
TRBV18	CASSRETTSYEQYF
TRBV9	CASSVEGQGTEAFF
TRBV5-6	CASSTQPGQTSSYEQYF
TRBV5-4	CASSTGLAGSTDTQYF
TRBV27	CASSPPNRVEQYF
TRBV7-3	CASSALAVADTQYF
TRBV29-1	CSVARDRRLAGTYEQYF
TRBV11-1	CASSVLAGAYEQYF
TRBV19	CASSINRDRGDEQYF
TRBV27	CASSSTSPGGPGEQYF
TRBV2	CASSGTTNQETQYF
TRBV4-1	CASSQDPRSGRALVNEQFF
TRBV7-2	CASSSGLTPYEQYF
TRBV9	CASSGRRGQPNSPLHF
TRBV9	CASSVGGLAKNIQYF
TRBV11-1	CASSSTRSNTGELFF
TRBV6-6	CASSRPGQPNYGYTF
TRBV9	CASSSEGGSANYGYTF
TRBV27	CATGRGGGYQPQHF
TRBV5-1	CASSSAGGDGETQYF
TRBV7-8	CASSFRDRGLTMNTEAFF
TRBV7-2	CASSSAGQGLSAFF
TRBV10-3	CAISNRDTSGNTIYF
TRBV28	CASSLASLPNTGELFF
TRBV28	CASTPPGNPIGETQYF
TRBV2	CASRAGPYGYTF
TRBV7-8	CASSLVETGTEAFF
TRBV28	CATTGTGGEAGYGYTF
TRBV27	CASSSRNSGATYEQYF
TRBV7-2	CASSLSGVSNQPQHF
TRBV7-3	CASSQKAGGSYNEQFF
TRBV4-3	CASSQESSGTSGLNIQYF
TRBV7-2	CASSLAVRGAYEQYF
TRBV7-9	CASSQRTGDTEAFF